The TCR beta chain under discussion was sequenced for a study of blood T cell repertoires in COVID-19. The overall study: Samples came from the United States, Italy and Spain, spanning acute and convalescent COVID-19. PBMCs, B-cell-depleted T cells, or T cells provided the cDNA or gDNA that made up the material.

As originally analysed: Reference gene primer amplification yielded estimated nucleated cell counts. Assay used: immunoSEQ multiplex PCR; TCRdb lists only in-frame clones, some missing. V, J and clone size were drawn from that table, and D and trimming were deduced from the DNA. This table holds under 350,000 clones, 80% to 90% found once. Trimming cost V 3 bases and J 4 bases, with 7 bases left between them. Per germline, CDR1 SGHDN and CDR2 FVKESK. The CDR3 loop spans 12 amino acids. This receptor was identified in a man in his forties with acute or convalescent COVID-19. Sequenced input: peripheral blood. V is TRBV14 and J is TRBJ2-7; D gene unclear. CDR3 nucleotides: TGTGCCAGCAGCCACACTATATACGAGCAGTACTTC. This codes for CASSHTIYEQYF.